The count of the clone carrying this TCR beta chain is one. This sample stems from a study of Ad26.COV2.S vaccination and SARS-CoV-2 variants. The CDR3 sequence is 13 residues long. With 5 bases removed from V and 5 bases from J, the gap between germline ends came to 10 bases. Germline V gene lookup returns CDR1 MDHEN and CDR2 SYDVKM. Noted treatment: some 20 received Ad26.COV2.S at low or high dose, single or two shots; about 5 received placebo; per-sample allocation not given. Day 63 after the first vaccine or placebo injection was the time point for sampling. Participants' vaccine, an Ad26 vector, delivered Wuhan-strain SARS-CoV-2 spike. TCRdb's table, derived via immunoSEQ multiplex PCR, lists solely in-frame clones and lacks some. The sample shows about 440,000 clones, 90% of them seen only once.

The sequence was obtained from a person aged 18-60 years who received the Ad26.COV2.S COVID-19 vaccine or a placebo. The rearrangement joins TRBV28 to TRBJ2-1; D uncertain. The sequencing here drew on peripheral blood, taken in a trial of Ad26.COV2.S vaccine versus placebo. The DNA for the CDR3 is TGTGCCAGCAGTGCCGACTGGGACAATGAGCAGTTCTTC. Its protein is CASSADWDNEQFF.